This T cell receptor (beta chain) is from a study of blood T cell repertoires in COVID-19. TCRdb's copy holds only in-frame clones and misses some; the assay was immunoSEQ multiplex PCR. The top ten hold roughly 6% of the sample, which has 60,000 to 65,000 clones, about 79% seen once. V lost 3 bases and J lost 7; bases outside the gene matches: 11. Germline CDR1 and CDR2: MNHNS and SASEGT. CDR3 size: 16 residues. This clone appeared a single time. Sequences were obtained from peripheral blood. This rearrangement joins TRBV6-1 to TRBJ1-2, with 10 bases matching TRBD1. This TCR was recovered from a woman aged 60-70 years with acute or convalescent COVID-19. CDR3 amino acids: CASSDPGTGAPGGYTF. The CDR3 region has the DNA TGTGCCAGCAGTGACCCCGGGACAGGGGCGCCCGGTGGCTACACCTTC.